This TCR beta chain was captured in a study of Graves' ophthalmopathy and Graves' hyperthyroidism. Many counts were recorded for this clonotype. V lost 5 bases, J lost 3 bases, and 2 bases stayed unmatched. CDR3 size: 13 residues. As the template, RNA transcripts were used to amplify TCR beta CDR3 regions. The authors performed first-round RT-PCR with HTBI primers and then a second-round multiplex PCR. TCRdb re-derived calls from the multiplex PCR reads in MiXCR, one entry per CDR3 protein. Of about 180,000 distinct CDR3 sequences in the sample, approximately 38% were seen once. Sample: peripheral blood. The chain recombines TRBV12-3 or TRBV12-4 with TRBJ2-5, with 8 bases aligning to TRBD1. The sequence came from a woman aged 40 to 55 with Graves' ophthalmopathy. For the CDR3, the DNA is TGTGCCAGCAGTCCGGACAGGGAAGAGACCCAGTACTTC. It codes for CASSPDREETQYF.